This entry concerns a single T cell receptor beta chain. Its antigen is currently unknown. This CDR3 is 16 amino acids long. Trimming cost V 1 base and J 1 base; bases outside gene matches: 2. Germline values: CDR1 MGHRA, CDR2 YSYEKL. The entry originates in a study of cytomegalovirus exposure and HLA in healthy donors. Primers for the PCR totalled 60 Vbeta and 13 Jbeta. As handled by the study authors: There were around 78 million unique TCR beta chains by a later count, and some 12 million of them were shared. The method was immunoSEQ multiplex PCR; TCRdb's version includes in-frame clones alone and lacks a portion of them. V, J and clone size reflect that table, while D and trimming were determined from the DNA. Counted here are 180,000 or so clones, around 80% occurring once; the ten biggest clones make up roughly 7.1%. Overall study findings and caveats: Data from an earlier analysis indicated that most TCR beta V segments were productive either about 87% or about 30% of the time.

This TCR came from a woman aged 40 to 49 in good health and CMV-seropositive. The sequenced sample consisted of PBMCs. The chain uses TRBV4-1 and TRBJ2-2, with 8 positions matching TRBD2. The CDR3 bases are TGCGCCAGCAGCCAAGGTCTAGCGGGGAACACCGGGGAGCTGTTTTTT. It translates to CASSQGLAGNTGELFF.